Each of the 9 T cell receptor beta chains below was sequenced from the same sample in a study of STAT5B mutations in CD4+ large granular lymphocyte leukemia. Some clones are missing from TCRdb's copy, which holds only in-frame ones; the method was immunoSEQ multiplex PCR. Among about 48,000 clones listed, under 80% were seen once. Source material: CD4+ T cells from blood buffy coats. These receptors all come from a human donor in good health.

A few counts support this clone. The chain recombines TRBV9 with TRBJ1-1; D unclear. CDR3 size: 15 residues. CDR1 and CDR2 from the germline V gene are SGDLS and YYNGEE. V was cut by 0 bases and J by 0 bases, with 9 bases left in between. CDR3 nucleotides: TGTGCCAGCAGCGTAGGGGGAAATATGAACACTGAAGCTTTCTTT. Translated, it gives CASSVGGNMNTEAFF.

The chain has TRBV10-3 and TRBJ2-3, with 9 bases that match TRBD2. With 4 bases clipped from V and 2 bases from J, the junction kept 4 bases outside the gene matches. The CDR3 length is 15 residues. The germline V gene has CDR1 ENHRY and CDR2 SYGVKD. CDR3 DNA sequence: TGTGCCATCAGTGGGGCTAGCGGGATCACAGATACGCAGTATTTT. It is translated as CAISGASGITDTQYF.

This clone was picked up a small number of times. This chain links TRBV6-1 with TRBJ1-1; D uncertain. The CDR3 runs to 14 residues. From germline, CDR1 is MNHNS and CDR2 SASEGT. V lost 6 bases and J lost 0, with 11 bases in between. The CDR3 sequence is CASSPSLMNTEAFF. The CDR3 bases are TGTGCCAGCAGCCCTTCCCTAATGAACACTGAAGCTTTCTTT.

This chain connects TRBV7-2 to TRBJ2-5; 13 nucleotides line up with TRBD2. This CDR3 is 17 amino acids long. CDR1 and CDR2 (germline): SGHTA, FQGNSA. Trimming removed 5 bases from V and 5 bases from J; junction bases left unmatched: 11. As DNA, the CDR3 is TGTGCCAGCAGCCTCCAACCGGGACTAGCGGGGTCTGAGACCCAGTACTTC. Protein product: CASSLQPGLAGSETQYF.

The chain couples TRBV9 to TRBJ2-3; 8 bases map to TRBD1. The germline gives CDR1 SGDLS, CDR2 YYNGEE. V shed 0 bases and J 3 bases; nucleotides not matched to a gene: 6. The CDR3 is made up of 16 amino acids. The CDR3 DNA sequence: TGTGCCAGCAGCGTAGGTATAAGACAGGGGACAGATACGCAGTATTTT. Protein sequence: CASSVGIRQGTDTQYF.

The chain joins TRBV5-1 to TRBJ2-1; 11 positions match TRBD2. Germline-derived CDR1 and CDR2 are SGHRS and YFSETQ. The CDR3 totals 16 residues. Losses at the gene ends were 4 bases for V and 7 bases for J; bases not matched to a gene: 10. The CDR3 DNA follows: TGCGCCAGCAGCCCGAGATTAGCGGGGGGGTCTAATGAGCAGTTCTTC. This translates into CASSPRLAGGSNEQFF.

In this sample, this clone turned up a few times. DNA for the CDR3: TGTGCCAGCAACCTCAGCCCCGTTGTTGAGCAGTTCTTC. Encoded protein: CASNLSPVVEQFF. The chain combines TRBV7-9 with TRBJ2-1; D is undetermined. The germline V gene has CDR1 SEHNR and CDR2 FQNEAQ (reference sequence). The CDR3 is made up of 13 amino acids. V lost 7 bases, J lost 9 bases, and 16 bases lay in between.

This clone was recorded only once. CDR3 region: CASSEFLGTGIYEQYF. As DNA, the CDR3 is TGTGCCAGCAGTGAGTTCCTCGGGACAGGGATCTACGAGCAGTACTTC. The V and J genes are TRBV6-1 and TRBJ2-7; 9 positions agree with TRBD1. The ends lost 3 bases at V and 3 bases at J; junction bases unmatched: 9. Germline V gene sequence: CDR1 MNHNS, CDR2 SASEGT. There are 16 residues in the CDR3.

The rearrangement uses TRBV7-8 and TRBJ2-3; TRBD2 aligns across 8 bases. The junction had 10 bases not matched to a gene; V was cut back by 4 bases and J by 1 base. The CDR3 runs 17 residues. Germline V gene data show CDR1 as SGHVS and CDR2 as FQNEAQ. The CDR3 region has the DNA TGTGCCAGCAGCTCGACCCTGTTAGCGGGGCGCACAGATACGCAGTATTTT. Its protein product is CASSSTLLAGRTDTQYF.